The entry below gives a single T cell receptor (beta chain) sequence along with its context. TCRdb reprocessed the 5' RACE reads via MiXCR and lists one record per CDR3 protein. The table includes about 470,000 distinct CDR3 sequences, around 24% detected once. The entry originates in a study of identical twins. Trimming removed 5 bases from V and 11 bases from J, with 13 bases in between. Germline-derived CDR1 and CDR2 are MNHEY and SVGAGI. The CDR3 extends over 11 amino acids. These data also formed part of another study, on T cells expressing NK-cell markers. From that paper: Repertoire data for TCR beta were derived from sorted T cells (CD3+CD56+NKG2C+, CD3+CD56+NKG2C- and CD3+CD56-NKG2C+). Dominant NKG2C+ clonotypes accounted for roughly 1.0-8% of CD8+ T cells in about 6 donors. These clonotypes, the leaders elsewhere, also led the CD3+CD56-NKG2C+ fraction in several donors. It is unclear if expanded NKG2C-expressing clones target HCMV antigens.

The V call is TRBV6-5, the J call TRBJ2-7; the D gene is possibly TRBD2 (5 bases). This TCR was recovered from a woman under 30 in good health. Sequencing was carried out using CD4+ T cells sorted from blood. CDR3 nucleotides: TGTGCCAGCAGTCAGCGGACTGAGGAGTACTTC. Protein sequence: CASSQRTEEYF.